The sequence of this T cell receptor beta chain was determined in a study of ipilimumab plus nivolumab after autologous stem cell transplantation. Study context: Patients received a median of roughly five ipilimumab and eight or nine nivolumab doses.

Starting 14 to 28 days after autologous transplant, ipilimumab 1 mg/kg was given. The CDR3 extends over 12 amino acids. Trimming took 5 bases from V and 2 from J, leaving 5 bases between them. Germline lookup yields CDR1 MNHEY and CDR2 SMNVEV (reference sequence). Assay: immunoSEQ multiplex PCR; the TCRdb copy retains only in-frame clones and omits some. This repertoire shows about 10,000 clones, 60% to 75% found once; its top ten account for roughly a fifth. This clone was found a few times. The sample carries other DNA sequences with the same CDR3. Sample: PBMCs, taken in a trial of ipilimumab plus nivolumab as post-transplant consolidation. The V gene is TRBV27, the J gene TRBJ2-3; D is undetermined. This clonotype originated in a female donor with multiple myeloma. Written as DNA, the CDR3 is TGTGCCAGCAGTCCCTCCACAGATACGCAGTATTTT. This encodes CASSPSTDTQYF.